What follows are 5 T cell receptor beta chains derived from one specimen sequenced in a study of blood T cell repertoires in COVID-19. Libraries were prepared by immunoSEQ multiplex PCR; TCRdb keeps only in-frame clonotypes and omits some of them. The sample has 100,000 to 150,000 clones; 65% to 85% are singletons. What was sequenced was peripheral blood. Receptor source: an elderly man with active or convalescent COVID-19.

This clone was detected a few times. This sequence joins TRBV6-2 or TRBV6-3 and TRBJ1-2; TRBD1 matches at 7 bases. Looked up from germline, CDR1 is MNHEY and CDR2 is SVGEGT. V was pared by 2 bases and J by 9 bases, with 3 bases of the junction left unmatched. CDR3 length equals 12 residues. CDR3 sequence (DNA): TGTGCCAGCAGTTACATGACAGGGAGCTACACCTTC. Translation gives CASSYMTGSYTF.

The chain employs TRBV28 and TRBJ1-5; maybe TRBD1 (6 bases). Germline V CDR1 and CDR2: MDHEN, SYDVKM. The V end lost 7 bases, the J end lost 6 bases, and 16 bases lay between the germline ends. CDR3 length: 14 residues. Here the CDR3 reads CASKMGGGGQPQHF. The DNA of the CDR3 is TGTGCCAGCAAAATGGGGGGGGGCGGTCAGCCCCAGCATTTT.

V usage is TRBV3-1 (or the pseudogene TRBV3-2) and J usage is TRBJ1-6, with D maybe TRBD1 (5 bases). V was trimmed by 3 bases and J by 6 bases, leaving 12 bases between them. The CDR3 is 15 amino acids. The V gene's germline CDR1 is LGHDT and CDR2 YNNKEL (reference sequence). The CDR3 DNA is TGTGCCAGCAGCCATTCCGCAGGGCGTAATTCACCCCTCCACTTT. This gives the protein CASSHSAGRNSPLHF.

The chain combines TRBV9 with TRBJ2-1, with D maybe TRBD2 (7 bases). The germline V and J ends were trimmed by 0 bases and 8 bases, with 18 bases remaining between them. The CDR3 contains 16 residues. Germline V CDR1 and CDR2: SGDLS, YYNGEE. The CDR3 loop reads CASSVGGGAGLDEQFF. The CDR3 DNA follows: TGTGCCAGCAGCGTAGGTGGGGGGGCGGGGTTGGATGAGCAGTTCTTC.

J is TRBJ2-1 and V is TRBV4-3; possible D gene TRBD2, 6 bases. V lost 0 bases and J 9 bases, leaving 12 bases between the germline ends. The V gene's germline CDR1 is LGHNA and CDR2 YSLEER. This CDR3 has 14 residues. For the CDR3, the DNA is TGCGCCAGCAGCCAAGATACGGGACTCCCTGAGCAGTTCTTC. It codes for CASSQDTGLPEQFF.